This T cell receptor (beta chain) was captured in a study of T cells in Graves' hyperthyroidism and ophthalmopathy. This clonotype is a singleton in its sample. With a much larger clone just one base away, this may be a read error. V gave up 4 bases and J gave up 8 bases, with 15 bases separating them. This CDR3 is built from 14 residues. The V gene's germline CDR1 is SGHDT and CDR2 YYEEEE. RNA transcripts served as the template for amplifying TCR beta CDR3 regions. HTBI primers drove first-round RT-PCR of the TCR CDR3. Each CDR3 protein gets one entry after TCRdb re-called the multiplex PCR reads with MiXCR. Among fewer than 750,000 distinct CDR3 sequences listed, roughly 46% were seen once.

The source of this sequence is a woman aged 18-35 years with Graves' hyperthyroidism. The V gene is TRBV5-6, the J gene TRBJ1-4, with D possibly being TRBD1 (5 bases). Sequenced: peripheral blood or thyroid tissue (not recorded which). The CDR3 region has the DNA TGTGCCAGCAGCCCCACGGGGCGAAAGGAAAAACTGTTTTTT. It encodes CASSPTGRKEKLFF.